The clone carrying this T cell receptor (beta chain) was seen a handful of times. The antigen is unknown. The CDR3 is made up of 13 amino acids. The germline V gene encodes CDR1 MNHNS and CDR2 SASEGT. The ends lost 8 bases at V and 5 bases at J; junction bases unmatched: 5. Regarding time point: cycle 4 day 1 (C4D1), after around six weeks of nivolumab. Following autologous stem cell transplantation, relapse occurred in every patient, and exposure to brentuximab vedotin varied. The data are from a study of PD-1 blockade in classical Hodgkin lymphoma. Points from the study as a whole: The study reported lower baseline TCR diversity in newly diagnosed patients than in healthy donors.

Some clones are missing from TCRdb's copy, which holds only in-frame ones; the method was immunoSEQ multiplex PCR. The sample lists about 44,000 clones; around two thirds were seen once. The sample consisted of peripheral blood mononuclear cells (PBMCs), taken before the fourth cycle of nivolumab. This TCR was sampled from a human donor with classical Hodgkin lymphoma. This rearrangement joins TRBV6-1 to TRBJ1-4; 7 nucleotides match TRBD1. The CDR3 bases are TGTGCCAGCGAAGACAGGGTGAATGAAAAACTGTTTTTT. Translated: CASEDRVNEKLFF.